The 29 T cell receptor beta chains reported below all come from one sample, sequenced in a study of a mutant IDH1 vaccine in newly diagnosed glioma. Here immunoSEQ multiplex PCR was the method, and the copy in TCRdb shows in-frame clones only, minus some. Of approximately 50,000 clones detected, 76% appear once; the ten largest clones hold less than 5.5%. These receptors are not linked to any known antigen. Stated time point: week 47, end of study. Every single dose of the vaccine, 300 ug of mutant IDH1 20-mer peptide, came with topical imiquimod. This specimen was PBMCs, taken from a glioma patient whose treatment included an IDH1 peptide vaccine. These receptor sequences come from a woman in her thirties or forties with glioma. Some clones in this sample may be carry-over from other donors' samples.

V is TRBV10-3 and J is TRBJ1-1; 9 bases are a match to TRBD1. V lost 0 bases and J lost 6; bases outside the gene matches: 5. Per germline, CDR1 ENHRY and CDR2 SYGVKD. The CDR3 totals 15 residues. The chain's CDR3 is CAISESGTGSAEAFF. The CDR3 DNA sequence: TGTGCCATCAGTGAGTCCGGGACAGGGTCAGCTGAAGCTTTCTTT.

This clone was found once. The V and J genes are TRBV4-3 and TRBJ2-3, with D maybe TRBD1 (6 bases). The V gene lost 2 bases and the J gene lost 0 bases, with 18 bases spanning the gap. The CDR3 covers 18 residues. Per the germline V gene, CDR1 is LGHNA and CDR2 is YSLEER. CDR3 coding DNA: TGCGCCAGCAGCCAATTCACAGGGACGGGTACGAGCACAGATACGCAGTATTTT. Translated, it gives CASSQFTGTGTSTDTQYF.

The V gene is TRBV6-1, the J gene TRBJ2-3; 10 bases line up with TRBD2. Losses at the gene ends were 4 bases for V and 2 bases for J; bases not matched to a gene: 9. The CDR3 covers 17 residues. The germline CDR1 and CDR2 sequences are MNHNS and SASEGT. CDR3 nucleotides: TGTGCCAGCAGTGTGGGGCTAGCGGGGGACCCCACAGATACGCAGTATTTT. Translation: CASSVGLAGDPTDTQYF.

Of note for this clone: An end of the junction differs from the germline gene, which may be a read error. This sequence joins TRBV6-1 and TRBJ1-2; 7 bases match TRBD1. This CDR3 comprises 15 residues. The germline V gene has CDR1 MNHNS and CDR2 SASEGT. The CDR3 here is CASSEEGGGTYGHTF. CDR3 DNA sequence: TGTGCCAGCAGTGAAGAAGGAGGGGGCACCTATGGCCACACCTTC.

This chain connects TRBV2 to TRBJ2-7; maybe TRBD2 (5 bases). The germline gives CDR1 SNHLY, CDR2 FYNNEI. CDR3 length: 14 amino acids. V dropped 9 bases and J dropped 3 bases, with 18 bases sitting between them. CDR3 amino acids: CAREAGRSNYEQYF. The CDR3 DNA reads as TGTGCCAGGGAGGCCGGCAGAAGTAACTACGAGCAGTACTTC.

The chain uses TRBV30 and TRBJ1-2; D gene ambiguous. CDR3 length: 9 residues. Germline CDR1 GTSNPN, CDR2 SVGIG (reference sequence). V was shortened by 4 bases and J by 8 bases, with 5 bases between the two germline ends. As DNA, the CDR3 is TGTGCCTGGACATGGGGCTACACCTTC. Its translation: CAWTWGYTF.

The rearrangement uses TRBV7-2 and TRBJ2-5; 13 bases map to TRBD2. The DNA end is a closer match to TRBJ2-7, so the J assignment may be wrong. The CDR3 sequence is 15 residues long. The germline V gene encodes CDR1 SGHTA and CDR2 FQGNSA. CDR3 DNA: TGTGCCAGCAGACGGACTAGCGGGGGTTCCTACGAGCAGTACTTC. It is translated as CASRRTSGGSYEQYF.

Here the CDR3 DNA reads TGTGCCAGCAGACAGGGACTAGCGGGGGTGGAGACCCAGTACTTC. Its translation: CASRQGLAGVETQYF. The chain has TRBV6-5 and TRBJ2-5; 14 nucleotides align to TRBD2. The CDR3 totals 15 residues. V lost 6 bases, J lost 5 bases, and 5 bases stayed unmatched. From germline, CDR1 is MNHEY and CDR2 SVGAGI.

V gene TRBV6-1 combines with J gene TRBJ1-4, with 8 positions matching TRBD1. CDR1 and CDR2 (germline): MNHNS, SASEGT. The CDR3 consists of 13 residues. The V gene end was trimmed by 11 bases and the J gene end by 6 bases; junction bases not matched to a gene: 8. In DNA form, the CDR3 reads TGTGCCCTCCGGGGGGACAGGTATGAAAAACTGTTTTTT. Its protein product is CALRGDRYEKLFF.

The gene calls are TRBV5-4 and TRBJ1-1, with a possible D match to TRBD1 (5 bases). V shed 1 base and J shed 6 bases, with 13 bases lying between them. Germline V gene lookup returns CDR1 SGHNT and CDR2 YYREEE (reference sequence). CDR3 length: 14 residues. CDR3 sequence reads: CASSLQGEGAEAFF. The DNA for the CDR3 is TGTGCCAGCAGCTTGCAGGGAGAAGGCGCTGAAGCTTTCTTT.

The V call is TRBV5-6, the J call TRBJ2-6; possibly TRBD1 for D (6 bases). This CDR3 spans 18 amino acids. The germline V gene encodes CDR1 SGHDT and CDR2 YYEEEE. V lost 0 bases, J lost 0 bases, and 13 bases lay in between. The CDR3 DNA reads as TGTGCCAGCAGCTTGGTTCAGGGGATGGGCTCTGGGGCCAACGTCCTGACTTTC. Its translation: CASSLVQGMGSGANVLTF.

The chain links TRBV7-9 to TRBJ1-3; TRBD1 matches 7 bases. This CDR3 has 16 residues. CDR1 is SEHNR, CDR2 FQNEAQ, per germline (reference sequence). Unmatched junction bases numbered 8, after V lost 4 bases and J lost 2 bases. The CDR3 here is CASSSRLGQPGNTIYF. The CDR3 DNA is TGTGCCAGCAGCTCGAGATTGGGACAGCCTGGAAACACCATATATTTT.

This clone is judged medium-sized. The chain has TRBV27 and TRBJ1-4; D may be TRBD1 (5 bases). The CDR3 is made up of 15 amino acids. The V end was cut by 3 bases, the J end by 8 bases, with 16 bases between. Germline loops: CDR1 MNHEY, CDR2 SMNVEV (reference sequence). The CDR3 DNA follows: TGTGCCAGCAGTTTCGGGACGGGCAGACCCGAAAAACTGTTTTTT. It encodes CASSFGTGRPEKLFF.

The V gene is TRBV1, the J gene TRBJ2-7; the D call of TRBD2 is as the table states it, not checked on the DNA. TRBV1 is reported as a pseudogene. The CDR3 has 15 residues. This CDR3 is CTSSQDQADPYEQYF. CDR3 nucleotides: TGCACCAGCAGCCAAGACCAAGCGGACCCCTACGAGCAGTACTTC.

The rearrangement links TRBV19 to TRBJ2-6; D perhaps matches TRBD1 (5 bases). The CDR3 has 15 amino acids. V lost 5 bases, J lost 2 bases, and 10 bases lay in between. Germline values: CDR1 LNHDA, CDR2 SQIVND (reference sequence). CDR3 sequence: CASSPRTTGANVLTF. For the CDR3, the DNA is TGTGCCAGTAGTCCCCGGACAACTGGGGCCAACGTCCTGACTTTC.

The V call is TRBV6-6, the J call TRBJ2-7; D is undetermined. The CDR3 loop spans 11 amino acids. Germline CDR1 and CDR2: MNHNY and SVGAGI (reference sequence). V was clipped by 7 bases and J by 3 bases, with 7 bases between them. Written as DNA, the CDR3 is TGTGCCAGCAACGACCGCTACGAGCAGTACTTC. Amino acids: CASNDRYEQYF.

The chain recombines TRBV30 with TRBJ2-7, with TRBD1 as a possible D gene (8 bases). CDR1 and CDR2 (germline): GTSNPN, SVGIG (reference sequence). V was pared by 4 bases and J by 1 base, with 20 bases between. The CDR3 runs 16 residues. Here the CDR3 DNA reads TGTGCCTGGATGGGGGGGTTACAGGGGGTTTCCTACGAGCAGTACTTC. Its protein product is CAWMGGLQGVSYEQYF.

CDR3 amino acids: CASSIQGATSGTDTQYF. CDR3 nucleotides: TGTGCCAGCAGCATACAGGGGGCCACAAGTGGAACAGATACGCAGTATTTT. V is TRBV5-6 and J is TRBJ2-3; 9 bases agree with TRBD1. The germline V gene encodes CDR1 SGHDT and CDR2 YYEEEE. There are 17 residues in the CDR3. J lost 3 bases, V lost 4 bases, and 12 bases had no gene match.

CDR3 residues: CATSRQAGGRETQYF. CDR3 bases: TGTGCCACCAGCAGGCAAGCGGGAGGCCGGGAGACCCAGTACTTC. The chain joins TRBV15 to TRBJ2-5; 9 positions match TRBD2. The V and J ends lost 3 bases and 5 bases, in that order; junction bases with no gene match: 7. This CDR3 comprises 15 residues. CDR1 is LNHNV and CDR2 is YYDKDF in the germline V gene (reference sequence).

In its sample, this clone was seen once. This chain links TRBV7-9 with TRBJ1-3; D unresolved. The V end was cut by 1 base, the J end by 0 bases, with 7 bases between. The CDR3 runs 15 residues. Germline CDR1 is SEHNR and CDR2 is FQNEAQ (reference sequence). The CDR3 is CASSLVGSSGNTIYF. CDR3 bases: TGTGCCAGCAGCTTAGTAGGCAGCTCTGGAAACACCATATATTTT.

The chain joins TRBV7-6 to TRBJ1-1; D is perhaps TRBD1 (5 bases). Trimming cost V 5 bases and J 1 base, with 14 bases left between them. Looked up from germline, CDR1 is SGHVS and CDR2 is FNYEAQ. CDR3 length: 15 amino acids. The CDR3 sequence is CASSPQVLGNTEAFF. The CDR3 DNA reads as TGTGCCAGCAGCCCACAGGTCTTAGGGAACACTGAAGCTTTCTTT.

This chain joins TRBV6-4 and TRBJ1-3; 7 bases are a match to TRBD1. Germline CDR1 is MRHNA and CDR2 is SNTAGT. The V gene end was trimmed by 8 bases and the J gene end by 1 base; junction bases not matched to a gene: 8. The CDR3 loop spans 15 amino acids. CDR3 nucleotide sequence: TGTGCCAGCTACTACATGACAGGGTCTGGAAACACCATATATTTT. As protein: CASYYMTGSGNTIYF.

The rearrangement joins TRBV5-6 to TRBJ2-7; D remains unclear. Germline V gene data show CDR1 as SGHDT and CDR2 as YYEEEE. V shed 4 bases and J shed 7 bases, with 18 bases lying between them. The CDR3 has 14 residues. The CDR3 DNA sequence: TGTGCCAGCAGCAATAGACCCCCGAAAGGGGAGCAGTACTTC. Translation gives CASSNRPPKGEQYF.

Only one count was recorded for this clone. This rearrangement joins TRBV19 to TRBJ2-7; either TRBD1 or TRBD2 may fit D (5 bases each). V was clipped by 3 bases and J by 2 bases, with 17 bases between them. Germline CDR1 is LNHDA and CDR2 is SQIVND (reference sequence). This CDR3 spans 16 amino acids. The CDR3 DNA reads as TGTGCCAGTAGTATCCGGCCCGGGCAGGGAGCCTACGAGCAGTACTTC. It translates to CASSIRPGQGAYEQYF.

This sequence joins TRBV6-1 and TRBJ2-5; D tentatively reads TRBD1 or TRBD2 (6 bases each). Trimming left V 2 bases short and J 2 bases short, with 15 bases between. This CDR3 is built from 16 residues. CDR1 is MNHNS, CDR2 SASEGT, per germline. CDR3 loop: CASSERGLVGQETQYF. In DNA, the CDR3 is TGTGCCAGCAGTGAACGGGGGCTGGTTGGTCAAGAGACCCAGTACTTC.

J is TRBJ1-6 and V is TRBV5-1; a possible D gene is TRBD1 (5 bases). Germline-derived CDR1 and CDR2 are SGHRS and YFSETQ. With 0 bases removed from V and 0 bases from J, the gap between germline ends came to 7 bases. There are 16 residues in the CDR3. This CDR3 is CASSLEGTSYNSPLHF. CDR3 nucleotide sequence: TGCGCCAGCAGCTTGGAGGGGACCTCCTATAATTCACCCCTCCACTTT.

There are a few counts of this clone. The CDR3 sequence is CASSRGQGADTEAFF. CDR3 DNA: TGTGCCAGCTCCCGCGGACAGGGGGCTGACACTGAAGCTTTCTTT. The chain joins TRBV18 to TRBJ1-1; 11 bases map to TRBD1. This CDR3 has 15 residues. Germline V gene data show CDR1 as KGHSH and CDR2 as LQKENI. Germline trimming cut 6 bases from V and 3 bases from J; bases unmatched to any gene: 6.

The table lists this clone with a few counts. The J gene is TRBJ2-2, the V gene TRBV30, with D possibly TRBD1 on 5 matching bases. Trimming cost V 0 bases and J 4 bases, with 6 bases left between them. This CDR3 region has 13 residues. Germline lookup yields CDR1 GTSNPN and CDR2 SVGIG (reference sequence). DNA of the CDR3: TGTGCCTGGAGTGTACAGGTCACCGGGGAGCTGTTTTTT. Translated, it gives CAWSVQVTGELFF.

The chain joins TRBV2 to TRBJ2-7; 10 bases fit TRBD1. Germline trimming cut 8 bases from V and 1 base from J; bases unmatched to any gene: 5. This CDR3 is 14 amino acids long. Germline V gene data show CDR1 as SNHLY and CDR2 as FYNNEI. CDR3 sequence: CASWGQGTSYEQYF. In DNA form, the CDR3 reads TGTGCCAGCTGGGGACAGGGGACATCCTACGAGCAGTACTTC.